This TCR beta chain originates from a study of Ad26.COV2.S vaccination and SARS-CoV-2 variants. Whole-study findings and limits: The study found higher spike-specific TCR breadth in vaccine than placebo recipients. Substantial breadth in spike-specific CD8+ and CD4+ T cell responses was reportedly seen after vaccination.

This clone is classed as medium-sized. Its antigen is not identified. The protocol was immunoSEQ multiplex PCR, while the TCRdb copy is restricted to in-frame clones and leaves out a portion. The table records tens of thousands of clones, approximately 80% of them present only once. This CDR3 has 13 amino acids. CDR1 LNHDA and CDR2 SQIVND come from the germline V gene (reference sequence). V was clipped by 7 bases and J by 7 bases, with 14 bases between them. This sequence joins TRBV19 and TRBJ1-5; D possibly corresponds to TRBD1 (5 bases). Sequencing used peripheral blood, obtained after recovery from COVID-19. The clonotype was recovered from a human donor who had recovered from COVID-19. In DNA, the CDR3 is TGTGCCAGTACCCCCAGGGATAGGCAGCCCCAGCATTTT. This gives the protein CASTPRDRQPQHF.